This T cell receptor beta chain originates from a study of T cells after somatic rescue of genetic block. The table came from immunoSEQ multiplex PCR; TCRdb's copy has only in-frame clones and leaves some out. The table has about 14,000 clones, around three quarters seen once. V gave up 2 bases and J gave up 0 bases; unmatched junction bases: 18. Looked up from germline, CDR1 is MDHEN and CDR2 is SYDVKM. The CDR3 covers 20 residues. The TCR sequence derives from a boy aged 5-17 years. The sample consisted of peripheral blood mononuclear cells (PBMCs). The rearrangement joins TRBV28 to TRBJ2-7; TRBD2 agrees at 8 bases. The CDR3 sequence is CASSLPPGGGQSGSSYEQYF. The CDR3 nucleotides read TGTGCCAGCAGTTTACCCCCTGGCGGGGGGCAGAGCGGGAGCTCCTACGAGCAGTACTTC.